Below, 21 T cell receptor beta chains from the same sample are listed, as sequenced in a study of CD8 T cells in ankylosing spondylitis. The study, taken as a whole, reports: Under 10 highly homologous variants formed a TCR beta motif that appeared characteristic of ankylosing spondylitis blood.

The antigens of these receptors remain unknown. TCRdb ran MiXCR on the 5' RACE reads and lists one entry per CDR3 protein. The repertoire includes fewer than 550,000 distinct CDR3 sequences, under 5.5% of them detected once, and around 3.6% sits in the top ten. The sequenced material came from blood, either unsorted or a sorted T cell fraction (not recorded which). Source of these receptors: a male donor with ankylosing spondylitis.

There are many counts of this clonotype. The chain recombines TRBV15 with TRBJ2-1, with 12 positions matching TRBD2. J was trimmed by 3 bases and V by 8 bases; bases with no gene match: 5. Germline CDR1 reads LNHNV; CDR2 reads YYDKDF (reference sequence). The CDR3 length is 15 residues. The CDR3 DNA is TGTGCCACCGGAGGACTAGCGGGGCTCTACAATGAGCAGTTCTTC. Protein: CATGGLAGLYNEQFF.

This clonotype has at least ten counts. V and J are TRBV29-1 and TRBJ2-7; D not resolved. V was pared by 7 bases and J by 0 bases, with 16 bases between. The CDR3 covers 14 residues. Germline CDR1 SQVTM, CDR2 ANQGSEA. The CDR3, as DNA: TGCAGCGGGACCGAAGGTCCCTACTCCTACGAGCAGTACTTC. Its protein is CSGTEGPYSYEQYF.

There are many counts of this clonotype. The rearrangement uses TRBV20-1 and TRBJ2-7, with D perhaps given as TRBD1 or TRBD2 (6 bases each). Per the germline V gene, CDR1 is DFQATT and CDR2 is SNEGSKA (reference sequence). The CDR3 has 15 amino acids. Between the trimmed V and J ends, which lost 3 bases and 1 base, there was a span of 16 bases. CDR3 region: CSASWGLASSYEQYF. In DNA form, the CDR3 reads TGCAGTGCTAGTTGGGGGCTAGCGAGTTCCTACGAGCAGTACTTC.

This clonotype has at least ten counts. The chain uses TRBV20-1 and TRBJ2-1; D is unresolved. Germline lookup yields CDR1 DFQATT and CDR2 SNEGSKA (reference sequence). This CDR3 has 13 residues. The V end was cut by 0 bases, the J end by 7 bases, with 10 bases between. In DNA, the CDR3 is TGCAGTGCTAGAGATCCCCTGAAGAATGAGCAGTTCTTC. It translates to CSARDPLKNEQFF.

This clonotype was counted at least ten times. This sequence joins TRBV10-3 and TRBJ1-1; no firm D call. The germline V gene encodes CDR1 ENHRY and CDR2 SYGVKD. Trimming left V 8 bases short and J 1 base short, with 8 bases between. The CDR3 sequence is 12 residues long. In nucleotides, the CDR3 is TGTGCCATCGGGAGAGGGAACACTGAAGCTTTCTTT. It yields the protein CAIGRGNTEAFF.

V usage is TRBV10-2 and J usage is TRBJ2-3; 10 bases are a match to TRBD2. CDR1 is WSHSY, CDR2 SAAADI, per germline. V trimming: 3 bases; J trimming: 8 bases; junction bases outside the gene matches: 8. The CDR3 runs 15 residues. The CDR3 is CASSDGLAGGSTQYF. CDR3 nucleotides: TGCGCCAGCAGTGATGGGTTAGCGGGAGGAAGTACGCAGTATTTT.

This clonotype appeared many times. The chain recombines TRBV5-1 with TRBJ2-1; 9 bases map to TRBD1. The V and J ends lost 0 bases and 5 bases, in that order; junction bases with no gene match: 3. The CDR3 loop spans 15 amino acids. Germline V gene sequence: CDR1 SGHRS, CDR2 YFSETQ. The CDR3 DNA reads as TGCGCCAGCAGCTTGGCGGGACAGGGTCACAATGAGCAGTTCTTC. Its protein product is CASSLAGQGHNEQFF.

There are many counts of this clonotype. The chain recombines TRBV5-5 with TRBJ1-6; 7 positions agree with TRBD1. Germline-derived CDR1 and CDR2 are SGHKS and YYEKEE (reference sequence). This CDR3 contains 16 residues. Trimming took 1 base from V and 2 from J; bases not matched to a gene: 3. The CDR3 loop reads CASSLTGVPYNSPLHF. For the CDR3, the DNA is TGTGCCAGCAGCTTGACAGGGGTACCCTATAATTCACCCCTCCACTTT.

This clonotype showed up many times. This chain links TRBV3-1 with TRBJ2-7, with 12 bases identical to TRBD2. The CDR3 totals 14 residues. Losses at the gene ends were 6 bases for V and 5 bases for J; bases not matched to a gene: 5. Germline V lookup: CDR1 LGHDT, CDR2 YNNKEL (reference sequence). The CDR3, as DNA: TGTGCCAGCAGGACTAGCGGGAGTAGTGACGAGCAGTACTTC. This encodes CASRTSGSSDEQYF.

This clonotype was counted only a few times. The J gene is TRBJ2-1, the V gene TRBV20-1, with 14 positions matching TRBD2. J was trimmed by 6 bases and V by 6 bases; bases with no gene match: 4. The CDR3 contains 14 residues. Per the germline V gene, CDR1 is DFQATT and CDR2 is SNEGSKA (reference sequence). Written as DNA, the CDR3 is TGCAGTGCACCGACTAGCGGGGGGGGCAATGAGCAGTTCTTC. Amino acid sequence: CSAPTSGGGNEQFF.

This clonotype appeared a few times. The gene calls are TRBV7-9 and TRBJ2-7; TRBD1 matches 9 bases. Germline-derived CDR1 and CDR2 are SEHNR and FQNEAQ (reference sequence). CDR3 length equals 14 residues. Trimming took 1 base from V and 5 from J; bases not matched to a gene: 3. CDR3 region: CASSLGTGAHEQYF. The CDR3 DNA reads as TGTGCCAGCAGCTTAGGGACAGGGGCCCACGAGCAGTACTTC.

This clonotype was observed a handful of times. This rearrangement joins TRBV6-5 to TRBJ1-2; D is ambiguous. The V gene's germline CDR1 is MNHEY and CDR2 SVGAGI. The CDR3 loop spans 17 amino acids. Trimming left V 2 bases short and J 4 bases short, with 20 bases between. The CDR3 reads CASSYAAAGRKLYGYTF. CDR3 nucleotides: TGTGCCAGCAGTTACGCCGCAGCCGGACGGAAACTCTATGGCTACACCTTC.

This clonotype was counted at least ten times. J is TRBJ2-2 and V is TRBV20-1; 10 positions agree with TRBD2. CDR1 DFQATT and CDR2 SNEGSKA come from the germline V gene (reference sequence). With V trimmed by 5 bases and J by 1 base, 1 base remained unmatched. The CDR3 has 14 amino acids. The CDR3 protein is CSAASGRNTGELFF. The CDR3 DNA is TGCAGTGCTGCTAGCGGGAGGAACACCGGGGAGCTGTTTTTT.

This clonotype has ten or more counts. The chain combines TRBV3-1 with TRBJ1-1, with TRBD1 matching over 10 bases. Germline-derived CDR1 and CDR2 are LGHDT and YNNKEL (reference sequence). J gave up 12 bases and V 8 bases, and 9 bases lay outside the gene matches. The CDR3 length is 12 residues. The chain's CDR3 is CASEDRGFKTFF. The CDR3 region has the DNA TGTGCCAGCGAGGACAGGGGGTTCAAAACTTTCTTT.

This chain uses TRBV6-2 or TRBV6-3 with TRBJ2-1, with 11 bases identical to TRBD2. Trimming took 7 bases from V and 1 from J; bases not matched to a gene: 3. CDR1 MNHEY and CDR2 SVGEGT come from the germline V gene. The CDR3 is 15 amino acids. The DNA for the CDR3 is TGTGCCAGCACGACTAGCGGGACTTCCTACAATGAGCAGTTCTTC. It translates to CASTTSGTSYNEQFF.

Ten or more counts support this clonotype. The V call is TRBV2, the J call TRBJ1-5, with D tentatively TRBD1 (5 bases). The germline CDR1 and CDR2 sequences are SNHLY and FYNNEI. Trimming left V 3 bases short and J 0 bases short, with 9 bases between. The CDR3 contains 15 residues. CDR3 DNA sequence: TGTGCCAGCAGTGAGAGGGGATCTAGCAATCAGCCCCAGCATTTT. Translation: CASSERGSSNQPQHF.

This clonotype has a count of ten or more. This chain connects TRBV9 to TRBJ1-4, with 7 bases aligning to TRBD1. J lost 8 bases, V lost 4 bases, and 11 bases had no gene match. CDR1 SGDLS and CDR2 YYNGEE come from the germline V gene. The CDR3 is made up of 15 amino acids. The CDR3 nucleotides are TGTGCCAGCAGCCTAACTACCTCAGGGGGGGAAAAACTGTTTTTT. Translation: CASSLTTSGGEKLFF.

The J gene is TRBJ2-1, the V gene TRBV11-2, with 9 bases that match TRBD2. The germline CDR1 and CDR2 sequences are SGHAT and FQNNGV. The junction had 10 bases not matched to a gene; V was cut back by 4 bases and J by 6 bases. CDR3 length: 16 residues. The CDR3 loop reads CASSSFSGRGGNEQFF. The CDR3 bases are TGTGCCAGCAGCTCGTTTAGCGGGAGAGGGGGCAATGAGCAGTTCTTC.

This clonotype was seen ten or more times. CDR3 nucleotide sequence: TGTGCCAGCAGTTTAGGTGGGACAGGGGGCCGTCAGCCCCAGCATTTT. Its translation: CASSLGGTGGRQPQHF. This sequence joins TRBV28 and TRBJ1-5; 12 bases match TRBD1. The germline CDR1 and CDR2 sequences are MDHEN and SYDVKM. The CDR3 runs 16 residues. Unmatched junction bases numbered 5, after V lost 2 bases and J lost 6 bases.

This clonotype was counted ten times or more. The CDR3 protein is CASSLGLSGTRANIQYF. The CDR3 DNA follows: TGTGCCAGCAGTTTAGGGTTATCCGGGACAAGGGCAAACATTCAGTACTTC. The J gene is TRBJ2-4, the V gene TRBV12-3 or TRBV12-4; D possibly corresponds to TRBD1 (6 bases). This CDR3 comprises 17 residues. V gave up 1 base and J gave up 6 bases, with 19 bases separating them.

This clonotype was counted at least ten times. This chain connects TRBV5-1 to TRBJ2-5; 7 positions match TRBD1. This CDR3 has 13 residues. Germline V CDR1 and CDR2: SGHRS, YFSETQ. Trimming removed 6 bases from V and 4 bases from J; junction bases left unmatched: 6. For the CDR3, the DNA is TGCGCCAGCACCGGGACAGCCTCAGAGACCCAGTACTTC. Translated: CASTGTASETQYF.